Presented here are 18 T cell receptor beta chains from one specimen sequenced in a study of graft-versus-host responses after intestinal transplantation. The repertoire was sequenced with immunoSEQ multiplex PCR; TCRdb's copy has only in-frame clones and lacks some. The sample yields some 110,000 clones, approximately 92% seen once. These receptors are not linked to any known antigen. The specimen was unstimulated CD4+ T cells sorted from spleen or lymph node cells, collected before transplant. All receptors come from a human donor who was the organ donor for an intestinal transplant.

The V call is TRBV4-2, the J call TRBJ2-1; D unresolved. Trimming took off 3 bases at V and 2 bases at J, with 11 bases between the two ends. The CDR3 loop spans 15 amino acids. Looked up from germline, CDR1 is LGHNA and CDR2 is YNFKEQ. Written as DNA, the CDR3 is TGTGCCAGCAGCCAGATAAGGGATGCCTACAATGAGCAGTTCTTC. Translated, it gives CASSQIRDAYNEQFF.

In this sample, this clone turned up a few times. The chain links TRBV19 to TRBJ1-3; D gene uncertain. Germline CDR1 reads LNHDA; CDR2 reads SQIVND (reference sequence). Trimming shortened V by 1 base and J by 0 bases, and 4 bases separated the two germline ends. The CDR3 covers 14 residues. The DNA of the CDR3 is TGTGCCAGTAGTATAGGTCACTCTGGAAACACCATATATTTT. Amino acid sequence: CASSIGHSGNTIYF.

This sequence joins TRBV6-5 and TRBJ1-2; D perhaps matches TRBD1 (6 bases). Trimming stripped 7 bases from V and 4 bases from J, with 10 bases between. There are 12 residues in the CDR3. From germline, CDR1 is MNHEY and CDR2 SVGAGI. CDR3 amino acids: CASKGEGYGYTF. The CDR3 DNA reads as TGTGCCAGCAAGGGGGAGGGCTATGGCTACACCTTC.

The chain couples TRBV29-1 to TRBJ2-7; 9 positions match TRBD1. The CDR3 contains 13 residues. Looked up from germline, CDR1 is SQVTM and CDR2 is ANQGSEA. The ends lost 7 bases at V and 4 bases at J; junction bases unmatched: 8. CDR3 region: CSARPTGGYEQYF. In nucleotides, the CDR3 is TGCAGCGCCCGGCCGACAGGGGGGTACGAGCAGTACTTC.

J is TRBJ1-1 and V is TRBV11-2; TRBD1 matches 7 bases. From germline, CDR1 is SGHAT and CDR2 FQNNGV. This CDR3 is built from 13 residues. The J segment lost 4 bases and the V segment lost 6 bases, leaving 5 bases of the junction unmatched. CDR3 sequence (DNA): TGTGCCAGCAGGAAAGAGGGGGCCACTGAAGCTTTCTTT. It specifies CASRKEGATEAFF. The whole variable domain, filled in from reference TRBV11-2 and TRBJ1-1, reads EAGVAQSPRYKIIEKRQSVAFWCNPISGHATLYWYQQILGQGPKLLIQFQNNGVVDDSQLPKDRFSAERLKGVDSTLKIQPAKLEDSAVYLCASRKEGATEAFFGQGTRLTVV.

This sequence joins TRBV11-3 and TRBJ2-1; D is uncertain. V was pared by 5 bases and J by 0 bases, with 11 bases between. This CDR3 is built from 15 residues. From germline, CDR1 is SGHNT and CDR2 YENEEA. CDR3 in amino acids: CASSPDGGSYNEQFF. For the CDR3, the DNA is TGTGCCAGCAGCCCGGACGGTGGCTCCTACAATGAGCAGTTCTTC.

Here the CDR3 reads CASSMGRVGTGELFF. The CDR3 nucleotides are TGTGCCAGTAGTATGGGCAGAGTCGGGACCGGGGAGCTGTTTTTT. This chain links TRBV19 with TRBJ2-2, with D hard to call. The CDR3 runs to 15 residues. Germline-derived CDR1 and CDR2 are LNHDA and SQIVND (reference sequence). The V and J ends lost 3 bases and 5 bases respectively, with 13 bases between them.

The chain is built from TRBV21-1 and TRBJ2-7; the D call of TRBD1 is as the table states it, not checked on the DNA. TRBV21-1 is assigned pseudogene status. The CDR3 sequence is 16 residues long. The CDR3 here is CASRRDRGVPTYEQYF. The CDR3, as DNA: TGTGCCAGCAGAAGGGACAGGGGGGTACCCACCTACGAGCAGTACTTC.

V and J are TRBV7-3 and TRBJ2-6; possibly TRBD1 for D (6 bases). CDR3 length equals 15 residues. CDR1 is SGHTA and CDR2 is FQGTGA in the germline V gene. The germline V and J ends were trimmed by 5 bases and 0 bases, with 8 bases remaining between them. The CDR3 loop is CASSPGVSGANVLTF. The CDR3 DNA is TGTGCCAGCAGCCCAGGGGTCTCTGGGGCCAACGTCCTGACTTTC.

The gene calls are TRBV9 and TRBJ2-7; the match to TRBD2 covers 10 bases. The germline gives CDR1 SGDLS, CDR2 YYNGEE. The CDR3 sequence is 15 residues long. Trimming removed 2 bases from V and 2 bases from J; junction bases left unmatched: 4. CDR3 sequence reads: CASSVSAGGTYEQYF. The CDR3 DNA sequence: TGTGCCAGCAGCGTGTCAGCGGGAGGGACCTACGAGCAGTACTTC.

V and J are TRBV4-1 and TRBJ2-1, with 7 positions matching TRBD1. The CDR3 spans 17 residues. V was pared by 1 base and J by 0 bases, with 6 bases of the junction left unmatched. Germline assignment: CDR1 MGHRA and CDR2 YSYEKL. The CDR3 region has the DNA TGCGCCAGCAGCCAAGGCGGCAGGGGGACCTCCTACAATGAGCAGTTCTTC. Protein product: CASSQGGRGTSYNEQFF.

In its sample, this clone was seen once. The chain links TRBV4-3 to TRBJ2-5; 9 bases fit TRBD2. Losses at the gene ends were 0 bases for V and 3 bases for J; bases not matched to a gene: 5. Germline CDR1 is LGHNA and CDR2 is YSLEER. CDR3 length equals 16 residues. The CDR3 DNA reads as TGCGCCAGCAGCCAAGACGGAGCTAGCGGGAAAGAGACCCAGTACTTC. This codes for CASSQDGASGKETQYF.

This chain connects TRBV20-1 to TRBJ1-2; maybe TRBD1 (5 bases). With 3 bases removed from V and 6 bases from J, the gap between germline ends came to 8 bases. Germline V lookup: CDR1 DFQATT, CDR2 SNEGSKA (reference sequence). This CDR3 spans 11 amino acids. The CDR3 spells CSARRGNGYTF. Here the CDR3 DNA reads TGCAGTGCTAGGAGGGGTAATGGCTACACCTTC.

The chain links TRBV10-2 to TRBJ2-7; the D call may be TRBD1 or TRBD2 (5 bases each). The CDR3 sequence is 14 residues long. Germline CDR1 is WSHSY and CDR2 is SAAADI. Trimming took off 7 bases at V and 5 bases at J, with 18 bases between the two ends. CDR3 protein: CASTEWGNVHEQYF. In nucleotides, the CDR3 is TGCGCCAGCACCGAGTGGGGGAATGTACACGAGCAGTACTTC.

J is TRBJ1-1 and V is TRBV30, with a possible D match to TRBD1 (6 bases). The CDR3 runs 13 residues. V was pared by 3 bases and J by 4 bases, with 12 bases between. CDR1 and CDR2 (germline): GTSNPN, SVGIG (reference sequence). As DNA, the CDR3 is TGTGCCTGGAGGGTTGCAGGGGTCACTGAAGCTTTCTTT. Its protein is CAWRVAGVTEAFF.

This chain uses TRBV5-4 with TRBJ1-4, with TRBD1 identical over 7 bases. Germline V gene lookup returns CDR1 SGHNT and CDR2 YYREEE (reference sequence). The CDR3 length is 14 residues. V lost 3 bases and J lost 7; bases outside the gene matches: 6. CDR3 coding DNA: TGTGCCAGCAGCTCCGACAGGGCTTCTGAAAAACTGTTTTTT. Protein: CASSSDRASEKLFF. Together with reference TRBV5-4 and TRBJ1-4, the CDR3 gives the full variable domain: ETGVTQSPTHLIKTRGQQVTLRCSSQSGHNTVSWYQQALGQGPQFIFQYYREEENGRGNFPPRFSGLQFPNYSSELNVNALELDDSALYLCASSSDRASEKLFFGSGTQLSVL.

The chain links TRBV7-2 to TRBJ2-5, with 7 nucleotides matching TRBD2. This CDR3 has 14 amino acids. J gave up 1 base and V 3 bases, and 2 bases lay outside the gene matches. Per the germline V gene, CDR1 is SGHTA and CDR2 is FQGNSA. Written as DNA, the CDR3 is TGTGCCAGCAGCTTGGGAGGGCTCCAAGAGACCCAGTACTTC. Translating it yields CASSLGGLQETQYF.

The CDR3 nucleotides read TGTGCCAGCAGCTTTGGAAACAGTGCCGTCTCTGGAAACACCATATATTTT. Its translation is CASSFGNSAVSGNTIYF. The chain combines TRBV7-2 with TRBJ1-3; no reliable D call. V lost 3 bases and J lost 0, with 15 bases in between. This CDR3 has 17 residues. The germline V gene has CDR1 SGHTA and CDR2 FQGNSA. Together with reference TRBV7-2 and TRBJ1-3, the CDR3 gives the full variable domain: GAGVSQSPSNKVTEKGKDVELRCDPISGHTALYWYRQSLGQGLEFLIYFQGNSAPDKSGLPSDRFSAERTGGSVSTLTIQRTQQEDSAVYLCASSFGNSAVSGNTIYFGEGSWLTVV.